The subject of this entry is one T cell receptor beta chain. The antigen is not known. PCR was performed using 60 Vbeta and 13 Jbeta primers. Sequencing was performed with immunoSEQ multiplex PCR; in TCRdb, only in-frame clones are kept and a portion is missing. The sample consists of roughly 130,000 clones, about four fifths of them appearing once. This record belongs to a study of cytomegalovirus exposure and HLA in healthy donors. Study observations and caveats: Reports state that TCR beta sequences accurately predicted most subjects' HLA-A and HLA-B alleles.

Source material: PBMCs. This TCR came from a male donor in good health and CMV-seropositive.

CDR3 nucleotides: TGCGCCAGCAGCCTAACACAGGGATGGGGCTACACAGATACGCAGTATTTT. It is translated as CASSLTQGWGYTDTQYF. The J gene is TRBJ2-3, the V gene TRBV4-3; possible D gene TRBD1, 6 bases. The V gene lost 4 bases and the J gene lost 2 bases, with 19 bases spanning the gap. The V gene's germline CDR1 is LGHNA and CDR2 YSLEER. The CDR3 covers 17 residues.